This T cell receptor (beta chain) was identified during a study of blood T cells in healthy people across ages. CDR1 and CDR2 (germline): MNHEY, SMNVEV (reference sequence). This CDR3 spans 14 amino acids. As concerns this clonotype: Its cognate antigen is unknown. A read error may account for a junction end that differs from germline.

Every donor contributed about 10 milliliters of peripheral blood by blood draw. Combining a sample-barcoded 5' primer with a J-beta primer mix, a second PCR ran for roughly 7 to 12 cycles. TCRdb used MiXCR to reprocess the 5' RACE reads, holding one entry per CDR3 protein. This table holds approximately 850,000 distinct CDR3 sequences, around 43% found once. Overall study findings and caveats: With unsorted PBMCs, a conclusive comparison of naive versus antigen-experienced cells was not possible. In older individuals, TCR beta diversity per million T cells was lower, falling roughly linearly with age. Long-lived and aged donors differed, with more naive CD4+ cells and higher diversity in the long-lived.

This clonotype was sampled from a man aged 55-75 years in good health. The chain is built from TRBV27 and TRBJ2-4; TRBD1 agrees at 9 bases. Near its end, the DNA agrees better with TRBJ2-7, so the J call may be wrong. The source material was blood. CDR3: CAGSTRTGAYEQYF. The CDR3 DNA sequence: TGTGCCGGCAGTACGAGGACAGGGGCCTACGAGCAGTACTTC.